This TCR beta chain was observed in a study of CD8 T cells in Susac syndrome. Random hexamers were used to reverse transcribe the RNA input (about 0.45 to 1 ug). TCRdb processed the immunoSEQ multiplex PCR reads anew with MiXCR; each CDR3 protein has one entry. This sample has tens of thousands of distinct CDR3 sequences, with more than 85% found just once. Between the trimmed V and J ends, which lost 3 bases and 6 bases, there was a span of 5 bases. In germline, CDR1 is LNHDA, CDR2 SQIVND (reference sequence). This CDR3 is built from 12 residues. The rearrangement uses TRBV19 and TRBJ2-2; possibly TRBD1 or TRBD2 for D (5 bases each). The sequenced material came from CD8+ T cells from PBMCs. This TCR was recovered from a human donor with multiple sclerosis. The CDR3 loop reads CASSMGAGELFF. In nucleotides, the CDR3 is TGTGCCAGTAGTATGGGGGCCGGGGAGCTGTTTTTT.